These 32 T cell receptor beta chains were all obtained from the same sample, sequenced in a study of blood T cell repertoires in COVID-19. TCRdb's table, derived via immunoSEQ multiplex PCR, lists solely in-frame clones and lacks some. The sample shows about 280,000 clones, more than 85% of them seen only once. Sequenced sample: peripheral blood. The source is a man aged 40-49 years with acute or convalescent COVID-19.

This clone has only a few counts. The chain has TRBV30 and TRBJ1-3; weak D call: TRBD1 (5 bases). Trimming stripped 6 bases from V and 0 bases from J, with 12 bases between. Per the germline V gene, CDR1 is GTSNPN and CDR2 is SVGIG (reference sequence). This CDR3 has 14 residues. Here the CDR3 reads CACIQGSSGNTIYF. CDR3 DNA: TGTGCCTGTATTCAGGGATCCTCTGGAAACACCATATATTTT.

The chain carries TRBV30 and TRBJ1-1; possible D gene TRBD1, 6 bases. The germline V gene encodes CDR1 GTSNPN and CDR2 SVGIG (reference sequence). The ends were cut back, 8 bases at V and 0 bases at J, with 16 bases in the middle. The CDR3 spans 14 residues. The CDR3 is CAGQYRAMNTEAFF. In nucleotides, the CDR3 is TGTGCCGGACAATACAGGGCCATGAACACTGAAGCTTTCTTT.

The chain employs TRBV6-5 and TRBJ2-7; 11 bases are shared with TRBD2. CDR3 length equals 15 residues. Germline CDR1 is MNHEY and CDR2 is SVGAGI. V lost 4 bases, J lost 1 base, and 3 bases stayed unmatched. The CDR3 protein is CASSSSGGLSYEQYF. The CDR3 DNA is TGTGCCAGCAGTTCTAGCGGGGGGCTTTCCTACGAGCAGTACTTC.

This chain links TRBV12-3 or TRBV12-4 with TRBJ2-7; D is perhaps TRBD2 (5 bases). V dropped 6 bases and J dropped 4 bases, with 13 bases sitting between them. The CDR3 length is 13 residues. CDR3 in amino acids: CASSLRTEYEQYF. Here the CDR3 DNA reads TGTGCCAGCAGCCTTAGGACTGAATACGAGCAGTACTTC.

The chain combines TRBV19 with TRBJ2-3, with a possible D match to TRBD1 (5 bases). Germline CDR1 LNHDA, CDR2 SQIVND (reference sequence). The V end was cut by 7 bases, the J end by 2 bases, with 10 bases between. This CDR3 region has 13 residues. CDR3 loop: CASTVTATDTQYF. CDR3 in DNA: TGTGCCAGTACCGTGACAGCCACAGATACGCAGTATTTT.

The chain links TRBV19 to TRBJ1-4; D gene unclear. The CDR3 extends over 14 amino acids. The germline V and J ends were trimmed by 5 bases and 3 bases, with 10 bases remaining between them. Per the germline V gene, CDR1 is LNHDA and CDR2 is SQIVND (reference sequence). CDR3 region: CASSDRAANEKLFF. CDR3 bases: TGTGCCAGTAGTGACCGTGCGGCTAATGAAAAACTGTTTTTT. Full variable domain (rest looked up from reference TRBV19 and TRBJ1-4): DGGITQSPKYLFRKEGQNVTLSCEQNLNHDAMYWYRQDPGQGLRLIYYSQIVNDFQKGDIAEGYSVSREKKESFPLTVTSAQKNPTAFYLCASSDRAANEKLFFGSGTQLSVL.

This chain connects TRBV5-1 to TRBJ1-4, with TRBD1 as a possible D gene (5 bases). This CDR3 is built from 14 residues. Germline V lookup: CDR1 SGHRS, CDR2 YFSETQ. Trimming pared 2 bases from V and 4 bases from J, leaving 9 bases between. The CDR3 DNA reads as TGCGCCAGCAGCTTTGGAGGGGTTAATGAAAAACTGTTTTTT. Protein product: CASSFGGVNEKLFF.

The CDR3 sequence: CATSLRDIGRDEQFF. Written as DNA, the CDR3 is TGTGCCACCAGTCTCCGGGACATAGGAAGGGATGAGCAGTTCTTC. The gene calls are TRBV24-1 and TRBJ2-1; perhaps TRBD1 as D (6 bases). CDR1 and CDR2 (germline): KGHDR, SFDVKD. V lost 6 bases to trimming and J lost 8 bases, with 19 bases between them. This CDR3 has 15 amino acids.

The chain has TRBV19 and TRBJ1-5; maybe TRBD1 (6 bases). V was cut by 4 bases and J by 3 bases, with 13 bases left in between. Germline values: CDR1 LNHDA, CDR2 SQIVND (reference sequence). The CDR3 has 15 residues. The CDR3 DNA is TGTGCCAGTAGTACACCGGGACATAACAATCAGCCCCAGCATTTT. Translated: CASSTPGHNNQPQHF. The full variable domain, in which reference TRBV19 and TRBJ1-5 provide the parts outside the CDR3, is DGGITQSPKYLFRKEGQNVTLSCEQNLNHDAMYWYRQDPGQGLRLIYYSQIVNDFQKGDIAEGYSVSREKKESFPLTVTSAQKNPTAFYLCASSTPGHNNQPQHFGDGTRLSIL.

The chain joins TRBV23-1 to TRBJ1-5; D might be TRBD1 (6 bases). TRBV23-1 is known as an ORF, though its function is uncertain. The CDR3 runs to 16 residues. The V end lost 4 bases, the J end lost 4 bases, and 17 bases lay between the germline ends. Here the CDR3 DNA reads TGCGCCAGCAGTCCAACGAGGGGGAGGGGTAATCAGCCCCAGCATTTT. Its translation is CASSPTRGRGNQPQHF.

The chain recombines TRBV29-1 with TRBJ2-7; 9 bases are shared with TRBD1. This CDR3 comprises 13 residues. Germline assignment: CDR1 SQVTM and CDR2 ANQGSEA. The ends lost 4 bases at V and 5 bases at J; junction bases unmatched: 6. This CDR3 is CSVGGTGYHEQYF. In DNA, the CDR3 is TGCAGCGTTGGGGGGACAGGGTATCACGAGCAGTACTTC.

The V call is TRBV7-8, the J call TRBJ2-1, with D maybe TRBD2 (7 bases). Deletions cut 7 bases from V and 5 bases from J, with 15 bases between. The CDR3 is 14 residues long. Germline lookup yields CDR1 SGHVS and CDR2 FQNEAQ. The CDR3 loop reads CASNAGAQDNEQFF. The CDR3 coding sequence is TGTGCCAGCAACGCGGGGGCCCAGGACAATGAGCAGTTCTTC.

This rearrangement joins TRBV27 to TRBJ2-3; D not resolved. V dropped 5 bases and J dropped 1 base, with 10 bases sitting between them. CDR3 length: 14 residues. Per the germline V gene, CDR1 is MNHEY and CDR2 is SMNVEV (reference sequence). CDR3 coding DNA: TGTGCCAGCAGTCACCATCGGGGCACAGATACGCAGTATTTT. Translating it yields CASSHHRGTDTQYF.

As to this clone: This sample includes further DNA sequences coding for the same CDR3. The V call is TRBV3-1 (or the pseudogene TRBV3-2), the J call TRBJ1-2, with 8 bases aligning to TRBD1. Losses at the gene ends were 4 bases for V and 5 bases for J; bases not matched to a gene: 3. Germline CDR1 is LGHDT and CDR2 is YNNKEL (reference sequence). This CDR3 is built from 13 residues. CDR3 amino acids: CASSRGQGYGYTF. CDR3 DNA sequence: TGTGCCAGCAGCCGAGGACAGGGTTATGGCTACACCTTC.

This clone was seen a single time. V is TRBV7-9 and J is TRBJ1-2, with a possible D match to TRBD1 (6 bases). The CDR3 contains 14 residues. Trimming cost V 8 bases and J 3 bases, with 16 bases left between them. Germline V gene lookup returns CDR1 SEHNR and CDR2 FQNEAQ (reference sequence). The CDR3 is CASGISGGYYGYTF. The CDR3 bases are TGTGCCAGCGGAATAAGTGGGGGCTACTATGGCTACACCTTC.

The CDR3: CASSPRRTYTGELFF. The CDR3 coding sequence is TGTGCCAGCTCACCTCGCCGGACTTACACCGGGGAGCTGTTTTTT. V usage is TRBV18 and J usage is TRBJ2-2; TRBD2 might be the D (5 bases). The CDR3 is 15 residues long. Trimming removed 3 bases from V and 3 bases from J, with 11 bases in between. Germline CDR1 reads KGHSH; CDR2 reads LQKENI.

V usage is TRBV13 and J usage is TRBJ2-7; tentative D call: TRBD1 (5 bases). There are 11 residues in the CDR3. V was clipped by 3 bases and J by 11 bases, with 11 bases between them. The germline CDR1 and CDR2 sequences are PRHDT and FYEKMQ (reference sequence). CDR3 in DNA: TGTGCCAGCAGCTTGGACACCCGCAAGTACTTC. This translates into CASSLDTRKYF.

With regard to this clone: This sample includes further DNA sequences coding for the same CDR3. CDR3 protein: CASSSGQGVYGYTF. As DNA, the CDR3 is TGTGCCAGCAGTTCTGGACAGGGCGTCTATGGCTACACCTTC. The V call is TRBV6-5, the J call TRBJ1-2, with 8 nucleotides matching TRBD1. Looked up from germline, CDR1 is MNHEY and CDR2 is SVGAGI. The CDR3 runs to 14 residues. The ends lost 4 bases at V and 4 bases at J; junction bases unmatched: 5.

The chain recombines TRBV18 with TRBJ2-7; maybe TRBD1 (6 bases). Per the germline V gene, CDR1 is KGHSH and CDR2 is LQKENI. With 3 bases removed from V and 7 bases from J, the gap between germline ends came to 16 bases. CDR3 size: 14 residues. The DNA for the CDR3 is TGTGCCAGCTCACCGCCTGAGGGGGTGAGGGAGCAGTACTTC. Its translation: CASSPPEGVREQYF.

The CDR3: CARSRGQGIGTNEKLFF. For the CDR3, the DNA is TGTGCCAGAAGCCGAGGACAGGGAATCGGAACTAATGAAAAACTGTTTTTT. The rearrangement uses TRBV5-3 and TRBJ1-4, with TRBD1 identical over 8 bases. TRBV5-3 is noted as an ORF with a role that remains uncertain. This CDR3 region has 17 residues. The junction had 9 bases not matched to a gene; V was cut back by 4 bases and J by 1 base.

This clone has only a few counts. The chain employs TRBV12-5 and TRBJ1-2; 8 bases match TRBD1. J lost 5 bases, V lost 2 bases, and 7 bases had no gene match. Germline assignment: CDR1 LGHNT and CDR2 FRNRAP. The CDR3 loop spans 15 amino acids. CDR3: CASGLLTGGRYGYTF. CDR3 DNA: TGTGCTAGTGGTTTGCTTACAGGGGGACGGTATGGCTACACCTTC.

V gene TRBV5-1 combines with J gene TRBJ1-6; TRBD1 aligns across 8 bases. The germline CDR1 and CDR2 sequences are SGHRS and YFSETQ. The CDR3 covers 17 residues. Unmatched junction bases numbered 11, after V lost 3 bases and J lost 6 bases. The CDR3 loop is CASSYSSTGGGNSPLHF. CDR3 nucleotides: TGCGCCAGCAGCTACTCATCCACAGGGGGAGGTAATTCACCCCTCCACTTT.

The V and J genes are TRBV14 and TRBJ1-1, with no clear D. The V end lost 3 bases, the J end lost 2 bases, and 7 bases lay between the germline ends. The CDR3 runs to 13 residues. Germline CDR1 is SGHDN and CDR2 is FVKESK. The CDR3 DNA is TGTGCCAGCAGCCATGAGTTTAACACTGAAGCTTTCTTT. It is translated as CASSHEFNTEAFF.

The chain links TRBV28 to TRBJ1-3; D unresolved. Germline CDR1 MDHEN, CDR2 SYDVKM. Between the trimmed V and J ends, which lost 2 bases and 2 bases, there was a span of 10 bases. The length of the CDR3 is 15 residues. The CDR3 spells CASSLGTNTGNTIYF. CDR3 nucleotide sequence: TGTGCCAGCAGTTTAGGTACAAATACTGGAAACACCATATATTTT. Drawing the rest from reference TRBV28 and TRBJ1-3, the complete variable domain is DVKVTQSSRYLVKRTGEKVFLECVQDMDHENMFWYRQDPGLGLRLIYFSYDVKMKEKGDIPEGYSVSREKKERFSLILESASTNQTSMYLCASSLGTNTGNTIYFGEGSWLTVV.

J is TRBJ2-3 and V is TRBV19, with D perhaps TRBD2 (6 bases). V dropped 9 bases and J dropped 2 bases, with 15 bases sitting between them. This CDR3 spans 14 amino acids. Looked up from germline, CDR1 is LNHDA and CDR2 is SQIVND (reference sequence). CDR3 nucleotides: TGTGCCAGCGGACCGGGACTTCTCACAGATACGCAGTATTTT. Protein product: CASGPGLLTDTQYF.

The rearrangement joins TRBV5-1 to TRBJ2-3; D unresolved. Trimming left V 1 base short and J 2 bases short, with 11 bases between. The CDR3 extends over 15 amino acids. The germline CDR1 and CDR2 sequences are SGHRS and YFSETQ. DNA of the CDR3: TGCGCCAGCAGCTTGAAGAACTCCGACACAGATACGCAGTATTTT. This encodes CASSLKNSDTDTQYF.

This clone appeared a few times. CDR3 region: CASSIDRGNQPQHF. CDR3 bases: TGTGCCAGTAGTATCGACAGGGGGAATCAGCCCCAGCATTTT. V gene TRBV19 combines with J gene TRBJ1-5, with TRBD1 matching 9 bases. This CDR3 spans 14 amino acids. Losses at the gene ends were 3 bases for V and 4 bases for J; bases not matched to a gene: 1. Germline CDR1 and CDR2: LNHDA and SQIVND (reference sequence).

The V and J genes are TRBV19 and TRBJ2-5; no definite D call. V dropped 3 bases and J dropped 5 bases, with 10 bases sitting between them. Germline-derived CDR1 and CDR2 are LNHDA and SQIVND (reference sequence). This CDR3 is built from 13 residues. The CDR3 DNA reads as TGTGCCAGTAGTATTACCCGGCGGGAGACCCAGTACTTC. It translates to CASSITRRETQYF.

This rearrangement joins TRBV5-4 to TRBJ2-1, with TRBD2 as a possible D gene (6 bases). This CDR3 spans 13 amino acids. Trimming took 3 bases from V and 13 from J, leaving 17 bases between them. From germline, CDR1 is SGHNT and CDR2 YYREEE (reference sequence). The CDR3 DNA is TGTGCCAGCAGCTCCCCTTGGGGGGTTGGTCAGTTCTTC. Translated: CASSSPWGVGQFF.

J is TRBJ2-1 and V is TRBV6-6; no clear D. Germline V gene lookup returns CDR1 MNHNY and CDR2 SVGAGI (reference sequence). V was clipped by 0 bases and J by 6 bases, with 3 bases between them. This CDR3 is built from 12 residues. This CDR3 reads CASSYSANEQFF. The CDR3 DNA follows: TGTGCCAGCAGTTACTCGGCCAATGAGCAGTTCTTC.

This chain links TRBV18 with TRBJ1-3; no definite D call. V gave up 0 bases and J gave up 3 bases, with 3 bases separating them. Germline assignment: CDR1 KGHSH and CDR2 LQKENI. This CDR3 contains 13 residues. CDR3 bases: TGTGCCAGCTCACCACCGAGTGGAAACACCATATATTTT. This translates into CASSPPSGNTIYF.

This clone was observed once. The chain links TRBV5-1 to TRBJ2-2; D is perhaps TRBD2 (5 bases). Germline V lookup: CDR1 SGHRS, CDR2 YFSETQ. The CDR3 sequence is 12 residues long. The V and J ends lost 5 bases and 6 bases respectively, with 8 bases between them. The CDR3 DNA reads TGCGCCAGCAGGGCCGGGGCCGGGGAGCTGTTTTTT. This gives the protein CASRAGAGELFF.